Below, 11 T cell receptor beta chains from the same sample are listed, as sequenced in a study of response to subunit inactivated influenza vaccine. One entry per CDR3 protein, called by TCRdb with MiXCR from the RT-PCR reads. The data contain hundreds of thousands of distinct CDR3 sequences, approximately 17% of them singletons. Sequencing used PBMCs from blood, obtained 5 days after vaccination. The receptor set was obtained from a man between 50 and 59 years old who received an inactivated influenza vaccine.

This sequence joins TRBV20-1 and TRBJ2-5; 12 bases fit TRBD2. V lost 3 bases, J lost 0 bases, and 5 bases stayed unmatched. Per germline, CDR1 DFQATT and CDR2 SNEGSKA (reference sequence). The CDR3 has 16 residues. This CDR3 is CSARKLAGGYQETQYF. The DNA of the CDR3 is TGCAGTGCTAGGAAGCTAGCGGGGGGGTACCAAGAGACCCAGTACTTC.

The chain links TRBV7-2 to TRBJ2-7, with 7 bases fitting TRBD1. With V trimmed by 0 bases and J by 3 bases, 5 bases remained unmatched. This CDR3 has 15 residues. Per germline, CDR1 SGHTA and CDR2 FQGNSA. The CDR3 DNA sequence: TGTGCCAGCAGCTTAGCGTCTCGGGACAGCTACGAGCAGTACTTC. Its translation is CASSLASRDSYEQYF. The complete variable domain, with remaining parts taken from reference TRBV7-2 and TRBJ2-7, reads GAGVSQSPSNKVTEKGKDVELRCDPISGHTALYWYRQSLGQGLEFLIYFQGNSAPDKSGLPSDRFSAERTGGSVSTLTIQRTQQEDSAVYLCASSLASRDSYEQYFGPGTRLTVT.

The chain links TRBV20-1 to TRBJ2-1; D is unclear. V was cut by 3 bases and J by 7 bases, with 7 bases left in between. The CDR3 length is 11 residues. Germline V CDR1 and CDR2: DFQATT, SNEGSKA (reference sequence). The CDR3 sequence: CSASLLNEQFF. The CDR3 bases are TGCAGTGCTAGTTTGTTGAATGAGCAGTTCTTC.

The J gene is TRBJ2-1, the V gene TRBV4-3; D is unclear. V gave up 4 bases and J gave up 4 bases, with 11 bases separating them. The CDR3 sequence is 14 residues long. Germline CDR1 and CDR2: LGHNA and YSLEER. CDR3 sequence: CASSLFSLYNEQFF. CDR3 DNA sequence: TGCGCCAGCAGCCTCTTTTCTTTGTACAATGAGCAGTTCTTC.

CDR3 sequence (DNA): TGTGCCAGCAGTGAATTCGTCGAGCAGTACTTC. It yields the protein CASSEFVEQYF. The gene calls are TRBV6-1 and TRBJ2-7, with D uncertain. Trimming removed 2 bases at V and 6 bases at J, with 5 bases between. The CDR3 has 11 residues. Germline lookup yields CDR1 MNHNS and CDR2 SASEGT.

The chain joins TRBV10-3 to TRBJ2-7, with D tentatively TRBD1 (6 bases). Germline assignment: CDR1 ENHRY and CDR2 SYGVKD. The germline V and J ends were trimmed by 1 base and 5 bases, with 12 bases remaining between them. The CDR3 runs 14 residues. CDR3 sequence (DNA): TGTGCCATCAGTGAGTTGGACAGAGAAGACGAGCAGTACTTC. It translates to CAISELDREDEQYF.

This clonotype showed up many times. This chain connects TRBV6-1 to TRBJ2-1, with 11 bases identical to TRBD2. CDR3 length: 15 residues. Trimming at V came to 6 bases and at J to 3 bases, leaving 4 bases not matched to a gene. Germline V gives CDR1 MNHNS, CDR2 SASEGT. CDR3 loop: CASRHTSGSYNEQFF. CDR3 in DNA: TGTGCCAGCAGGCATACTAGCGGGAGCTACAATGAGCAGTTCTTC.

V gene TRBV10-2 combines with J gene TRBJ2-3; tentative D call: TRBD2 (5 bases). CDR1 is WSHSY, CDR2 SAAADI, per germline. This CDR3 has 12 residues. V lost 6 bases, J lost 6 bases, and 10 bases lay in between. CDR3 amino acids: CASRATGDTQYF. In DNA form, the CDR3 reads TGCGCCAGCAGAGCTACGGGGGATACGCAGTATTTT.

The rearrangement joins TRBV7-3 to TRBJ1-1; 7 bases map to TRBD1. V shed 3 bases and J 11 bases; nucleotides not matched to a gene: 3. This CDR3 has 11 residues. Germline-derived CDR1 and CDR2 are SGHTA and FQGTGA. The CDR3 spells CASSLDRTAFF. The CDR3 DNA reads TGTGCCAGCAGCTTGGACAGGACGGCTTTCTTT.

This clonotype was detected only a few times. The chain is built from TRBV6-2 or TRBV6-3 and TRBJ2-7; D might be TRBD1 or TRBD2, each matching 6 bases. The V and J ends lost 5 bases and 3 bases respectively, with 17 bases between them. Germline V gives CDR1 MNHEY, CDR2 SVGEGT. This CDR3 comprises 15 residues. CDR3 DNA: TGTGCCAGCAGTAAACGATCCAGGGGACTCTACGAGCAGTACTTC. Its translation is CASSKRSRGLYEQYF.

In its sample, this clonotype was seen a few times. The chain joins TRBV12-3 or TRBV12-4 to TRBJ2-2; TRBD1 aligns across 8 bases. The CDR3 has 14 amino acids. The J segment lost 6 bases and the V segment lost 8 bases, leaving 8 bases of the junction unmatched. Here the CDR3 DNA reads TGTGCCAGCTCGCAGGGGGCATTGGCCGGGGAGCTGTTTTTT. Translating gives CASSQGALAGELFF.